The 18 T cell receptor beta chains below come from one sample, sequenced in a study of blood T cell repertoires in COVID-19 (dated by TCRdb to 2020 to 2022). Preparation of the library involved the immunoSEQ multiplex PCR assay. TCRdb limited this immuneACCESS table to in-frame rearrangements with V and J called. A share of clones is missing; checked studies link under half to unresolved V genes, and the rest is unexplained. This sample holds 350,000 to 400,000 clones; almost 90% were observed only once. The ten largest clonotypes hold roughly 6.8% of the sample. The sequenced material came from peripheral blood. Receptor source: a man aged 18 to 35 with active or convalescent COVID-19.

CDR3 sequence: CATSRDPDRPQETQYF. The CDR3 coding sequence is TGTGCCACCAGCAGAGATCCAGACAGACCCCAAGAGACCCAGTACTTC. The chain carries TRBV15 and TRBJ2-5; D is perhaps TRBD1 (5 bases). The CDR3 spans 16 residues. Germline lookup yields CDR1 LNHNV and CDR2 YYDKDF (reference sequence). The V end was cut by 0 bases, the J end by 1 base, with 12 bases between.

Turning to this clone: Additional DNA sequences in this sample encode the identical CDR3. The chain employs TRBV18 and TRBJ2-7; 8 bases map to TRBD1. CDR1 is KGHSH and CDR2 is LQKENI in the germline V gene. With V trimmed by 6 bases and J by 3 bases, 7 bases remained unmatched. The CDR3 consists of 14 residues. This chain's CDR3 is CASSPGQGVYEQYF. DNA of the CDR3: TGTGCCAGCTCGCCCGGACAGGGAGTCTACGAGCAGTACTTC.

The rearrangement joins TRBV5-1 to TRBJ2-1, with 8 nucleotides matching TRBD2. This CDR3 spans 18 amino acids. In germline, CDR1 is SGHRS, CDR2 YFSETQ. V was pared by 0 bases and J by 3 bases, with 11 bases of the junction left unmatched. CDR3 nucleotides: TGCGCCAGCAGCTTGGTACTCATGACTAGCGAAATCTACAATGAGCAGTTCTTC. Protein sequence: CASSLVLMTSEIYNEQFF.

The chain recombines TRBV7-2 with TRBJ2-7; D is perhaps TRBD2 (5 bases). Germline V CDR1 and CDR2: SGHTA, FQGNSA. Trimming took 0 bases from V and 5 from J, leaving 17 bases between them. The CDR3 totals 16 residues. The CDR3 sequence is CASSLAGSGRKNEQYF. CDR3 in DNA: TGTGCCAGCAGCTTAGCGGGGAGCGGTAGAAAGAACGAGCAGTACTTC. The full variable domain, its missing parts supplied by reference TRBV7-2 and TRBJ2-7, is GAGVSQSPSNKVTEKGKDVELRCDPISGHTALYWYRQSLGQGLEFLIYFQGNSAPDKSGLPSDRFSAERTGGSVSTLTIQRTQQEDSAVYLCASSLAGSGRKNEQYFGPGTRLTVT.

This chain connects TRBV6-6 to TRBJ1-2, with D tentatively TRBD1 (6 bases). From germline, CDR1 is MNHNY and CDR2 SVGAGI (reference sequence). Between the trimmed V and J ends, which lost 7 bases and 6 bases, there was a span of 15 bases. This CDR3 is 13 amino acids long. DNA for the CDR3: TGTGCCAGCAAGCGGGACAAGATGGATGGCTACACCTTC. It is translated as CASKRDKMDGYTF.

This clone appeared once. The chain couples TRBV19 to TRBJ2-1, with D perhaps matching TRBD2 (6 bases). From germline, CDR1 is LNHDA and CDR2 SQIVND (reference sequence). Trimming left V 3 bases short and J 7 bases short, with 16 bases between. CDR3 length: 15 amino acids. For the CDR3, the DNA is TGTGCCAGTAGTATGGGGGGAGGCTTAGGGAATGAGCAGTTCTTC. This encodes CASSMGGGLGNEQFF.

This clone was observed once. This chain links TRBV7-2 with TRBJ2-5; 8 bases are shared with TRBD2. V lost 8 bases, J lost 4 bases, and 6 bases stayed unmatched. The germline V gene encodes CDR1 SGHTA and CDR2 FQGNSA. The CDR3 has 13 residues. The CDR3 DNA is TGTGCCAGCGGACTAGCAGGGTTAGAGACCCAGTACTTC. Translated, it gives CASGLAGLETQYF.

The rearrangement joins TRBV5-5 to TRBJ2-1; TRBD1 matches at 11 bases. Germline CDR1 SGHKS, CDR2 YYEKEE (reference sequence). The CDR3 spans 16 residues. J lost 7 bases, V lost 1 base, and 7 bases had no gene match. The DNA for the CDR3 is TGTGCCAGCAGCTTGCTCGGGACAGGGGGGTGGAATGAGCAGTTCTTC. The encoded protein is CASSLLGTGGWNEQFF. Based on the CDR3 plus reference TRBV5-5 and TRBJ2-1, the full variable domain is DAGVTQSPTHLIKTRGQQVTLRCSPISGHKSVSWYQQVLGQGPQFIFQYYEKEERGRGNFPDRFSARQFPNYSSELNVNALLLGDSALYLCASSLLGTGGWNEQFFGPGTRLTVL.

The CDR3 DNA sequence: TGTGCCAGCAGTTTATTCGGGGGGAACACTGAAGCTTTCTTT. It encodes CASSLFGGNTEAFF. The chain couples TRBV28 to TRBJ1-1; D might be TRBD1 (5 bases). The V end was cut by 1 base, the J end by 1 base, with 7 bases between. CDR1 and CDR2 (germline): MDHEN, SYDVKM. The CDR3 runs 14 residues.

The chain employs TRBV19 and TRBJ1-4, with D possibly being TRBD1 (6 bases). The CDR3 spans 17 residues. CDR1 LNHDA and CDR2 SQIVND come from the germline V gene (reference sequence). Trimming pared 2 bases from V and 7 bases from J, leaving 20 bases between. The CDR3 DNA is TGTGCCAGTAGTATACCCAGGACAGTTCTGGACCGTGAAAAACTGTTTTTT. Translating gives CASSIPRTVLDREKLFF.

The genes are TRBV10-3 and TRBJ1-2; D may be TRBD1 (6 bases). This CDR3 region has 13 residues. CDR1 and CDR2 (germline): ENHRY, SYGVKD. The V end was cut by 4 bases, the J end by 4 bases, with 10 bases between. The CDR3, as DNA: TGTGCCATCAGTGGGGGGCAGGTCTATGGCTACACCTTC. Protein sequence: CAISGGQVYGYTF.

The J gene is TRBJ2-3, the V gene TRBV19; possible D gene TRBD2, 6 bases. Looked up from germline, CDR1 is LNHDA and CDR2 is SQIVND (reference sequence). Trimming removed 4 bases from V and 2 bases from J, with 25 bases in between. The CDR3 length is 19 residues. The CDR3 sequence is CASSTLRGSGLGDTDTQYF. The CDR3 nucleotides are TGTGCCAGTAGTACCCTCCGTGGGAGCGGGTTGGGGGACACAGATACGCAGTATTTT.

This chain uses TRBV3-1 (or the pseudogene TRBV3-2) with TRBJ2-3; no definite D call. V dropped 0 bases and J dropped 4 bases, with 11 bases sitting between them. This CDR3 has 15 amino acids. Per germline, CDR1 LGHDT and CDR2 YNNKEL (reference sequence). CDR3 bases: TGTGCCAGCAGCCAAGATCGTAGCCAGCCAGATACGCAGTATTTT. This codes for CASSQDRSQPDTQYF.

This chain links TRBV18 with TRBJ1-5; D is ambiguous. The CDR3 sequence is 15 residues long. CDR1 is KGHSH, CDR2 LQKENI, per germline. With 3 bases removed from V and 0 bases from J, the gap between germline ends came to 9 bases. This CDR3 reads CASSPGQNSNQPQHF. CDR3 DNA sequence: TGTGCCAGCTCACCCGGTCAAAATAGCAATCAGCCCCAGCATTTT.

V and J are TRBV4-1 and TRBJ2-5, with D uncertain. The V end lost 5 bases, the J end lost 2 bases, and 9 bases lay between the germline ends. The CDR3 length is 13 residues. CDR1 MGHRA and CDR2 YSYEKL come from the germline V gene. Here the CDR3 reads CASSLATQETQYF. CDR3 in DNA: TGCGCCAGCAGCTTAGCAACGCAAGAGACCCAGTACTTC.

The chain couples TRBV27 to TRBJ2-1; TRBD2 matches 10 bases. J lost 3 bases, V lost 6 bases, and 5 bases had no gene match. This CDR3 has 15 amino acids. Germline values: CDR1 MNHEY, CDR2 SMNVEV (reference sequence). The CDR3 loop is CASRIAGGDYNEQFF. Here the CDR3 DNA reads TGTGCCAGCAGGATAGCGGGAGGAGACTACAATGAGCAGTTCTTC.

CDR3 nucleotides: TGTGCCAGCAGCTTAGACAGGGGGGAGGAAAAACTGTTTTTT. It yields the protein CASSLDRGEEKLFF. This sequence joins TRBV7-9 and TRBJ1-4; 8 nucleotides match TRBD1. The CDR3 runs 14 residues. Germline V gene lookup returns CDR1 SEHNR and CDR2 FQNEAQ (reference sequence). The ends lost 1 base at V and 8 bases at J; junction bases unmatched: 3. The whole variable domain, filled in from reference TRBV7-9 and TRBJ1-4, reads DTGVSQNPRHKITKRGQNVTFRCDPISEHNRLYWYRQTLGQGPEFLTYFQNEAQLEKSRLLSDRFSAERPKGSFSTLEIQRTEQGDSAMYLCASSLDRGEEKLFFGSGTQLSVL.

CDR3 in amino acids: CASSPSGQGYEQYF. DNA of the CDR3: TGCGCCAGCAGCCCCAGCGGACAGGGATACGAGCAGTACTTC. The chain joins TRBV5-1 to TRBJ2-7, with 8 bases aligning to TRBD1. Germline-derived CDR1 and CDR2 are SGHRS and YFSETQ. The CDR3 contains 14 residues. Unmatched junction bases numbered 7, after V lost 4 bases and J lost 4 bases.